What follows are 18 T cell receptor beta chains derived from one specimen sequenced in a study of molecular identifiers for immune sequencing clone quantification. TCRdb reanalysed the PCR reads using MiXCR and keeps one entry per CDR3 protein. The sample comprises 350,000 or so distinct CDR3 sequences, 20% to 25% of which are singletons, and over 0.7% rests with the top ten. Sequenced: naive CD8+ T cells from blood, with Jurkat cell RNA spiked in. Documented subset: FACS-sorted CD8+CD4-CCR7+CD45RA+ naive T cells. These TCRs come from a human donor in good health. Some libraries in this study had Jurkat cell RNA spiked in.

The rearrangement uses TRBV20-1 and TRBJ1-2; D not resolved. CDR3 length: 13 residues. CDR1 is DFQATT, CDR2 SNEGSKA, per germline (reference sequence). V gave up 0 bases and J gave up 10 bases, with 15 bases separating them. The CDR3 sequence: CSARDLIGPDYTF. For the CDR3, the DNA is TGCAGTGCTAGAGATCTTATAGGCCCGGACTACACCTTC.

This clonotype was seen repeatedly, ten times or more. The V call is TRBV15, the J call TRBJ1-6; possibly TRBD1 for D (5 bases). CDR1 is LNHNV, CDR2 YYDKDF, per germline (reference sequence). The CDR3 covers 13 residues. Trimming pared 1 base from V and 9 bases from J, leaving 7 bases between. The CDR3 region has the DNA TGTGCCACCAGCAGAGCAGGGTTTTCACCCCTCCACTTT. Translated: CATSRAGFSPLHF.

The chain couples TRBV30 to TRBJ2-5, with TRBD2 as a possible D gene (6 bases). This CDR3 spans 14 amino acids. Germline lookup yields CDR1 GTSNPN and CDR2 SVGIG (reference sequence). V gave up 2 bases and J gave up 9 bases, with 19 bases separating them. The CDR3 spells CAWSSTAFSGAQYF. The CDR3 DNA reads as TGTGCCTGGAGTTCAACCGCTTTTTCGGGGGCCCAGTACTTC.

At least ten counts were recorded for this clonotype. The gene calls are TRBV5-6 and TRBJ1-4, with a weak D call TRBD1 (6 bases). CDR3 length: 15 amino acids. The germline V and J ends were trimmed by 5 bases and 9 bases, with 20 bases remaining between them. Germline-derived CDR1 and CDR2 are SGHDT and YYEEEE. CDR3 sequence reads: CASRQQGWSEKKLFF. In DNA form, the CDR3 reads TGTGCCAGCAGGCAACAGGGTTGGTCGGAGAAAAAACTGTTTTTT.

Note on this clonotype: A much bigger clone sits one base away, suggesting this may be a read error. The rearrangement links TRBV5-5 to TRBJ2-7; D remains ambiguous. V was clipped by 4 bases and J by 5 bases, with 16 bases between them. The germline gives CDR1 SGHKS, CDR2 YYEKEE (reference sequence). This CDR3 is built from 14 residues. The CDR3 DNA is TGTGCCAGCAGCATCTGGACCGTACCTGACGAGCAGTACTTC. Amino acid sequence: CASSIWTVPDEQYF.

Many counts were recorded for this clonotype. The chain's CDR3 is CASSLTSGGPETQYF. The CDR3 nucleotides are TGTGCCAGCAGCTTAACTAGCGGGGGGCCGGAGACCCAGTACTTC. The rearrangement joins TRBV12-3 or TRBV12-4 to TRBJ2-5; 12 bases fit TRBD2. There are 15 residues in the CDR3. V trimming: 6 bases; J trimming: 5 bases; junction bases outside the gene matches: 7.

This clonotype was seen repeatedly, ten times or more. The genes are TRBV25-1 and TRBJ1-5; tentatively, D is TRBD1 (5 bases). Between the trimmed V and J ends, which lost 1 base and 7 bases, there was a span of 11 bases. The length of the CDR3 is 14 residues. The germline gives CDR1 MGHDK, CDR2 SYGVNS. CDR3 amino acids: CASSEWGQGQPQHF. For the CDR3, the DNA is TGTGCCAGCAGTGAATGGGGCCAAGGCCAGCCCCAGCATTTT.

The rearrangement uses TRBV5-6 and TRBJ2-7, with TRBD1 identical over 8 bases. Looked up from germline, CDR1 is SGHDT and CDR2 is YYEEEE. This CDR3 spans 14 amino acids. V gave up 4 bases and J gave up 3 bases; unmatched junction bases: 6. For the CDR3, the DNA is TGTGCCAGCAGCGCGGGACAGGTTGTCTACGAGCAGTACTTC. It translates to CASSAGQVVYEQYF.

This clonotype came up many times. V usage is TRBV28 and J usage is TRBJ1-5, with D maybe TRBD1 (6 bases). Trimming cost V 3 bases and J 1 base, with 10 bases left between them. This CDR3 is built from 15 residues. Germline CDR1 and CDR2: MDHEN and SYDVKM. CDR3 sequence: CASSFWGASNQPQHF. CDR3 DNA sequence: TGTGCCAGCAGTTTTTGGGGGGCCAGCAATCAGCCCCAGCATTTT.

Comments on this clonotype: A read error may explain this, as a much larger clone is one base away. This chain connects TRBV28 to TRBJ2-1; TRBD2 aligns across 8 bases. The CDR3 sequence is 15 residues long. Germline V gene sequence: CDR1 MDHEN, CDR2 SYDVKM. CDR3 sequence: CASSPPGTSNNGQFF. The CDR3 nucleotides are TGTGCCAGCAGTCCTCCCGGGACTAGTAACAATGGGCAGTTCTTC.

This clonotype was counted ten times or more. The chain links TRBV4-3 to TRBJ2-3; TRBD1 agrees at 7 bases. J was trimmed by 0 bases and V by 3 bases; bases with no gene match: 3. The CDR3 runs to 15 residues. CDR1 and CDR2 from the germline V gene are LGHNA and YSLEER. This CDR3 reads CASSQRGLSTDTQYF. For the CDR3, the DNA is TGCGCCAGCAGCCAGAGGGGGCTGAGCACAGATACGCAGTATTTT.

This clonotype was seen a handful of times. The chain recombines TRBV20-1 with TRBJ2-1; unclear D gene. V was cut by 4 bases and J by 4 bases, with 17 bases left in between. Germline CDR1 and CDR2: DFQATT and SNEGSKA (reference sequence). The CDR3 consists of 15 residues. CDR3 residues: CSATSTPQLYNEQFF. The CDR3 DNA is TGCAGTGCTACTTCAACTCCGCAGCTATACAATGAGCAGTTCTTC.

This clonotype was seen ten or more times. V is TRBV4-1 and J is TRBJ1-5; the match to TRBD1 covers 9 bases. V lost 3 bases to trimming and J lost 4 bases; unmatched junction nucleotides: 4. Germline V gene sequence: CDR1 MGHRA, CDR2 YSYEKL. CDR3 length: 15 amino acids. The CDR3 DNA is TGCGCCAGCAGCCAGGGACAGGGAGGGAATCAGCCCCAGCATTTT. Amino acids: CASSQGQGGNQPQHF.

This clonotype was detected ten times or more. V and J are TRBV19 and TRBJ2-6; D gene unclear. Germline CDR1 reads LNHDA; CDR2 reads SQIVND (reference sequence). The CDR3 spans 15 residues. V lost 7 bases and J lost 0, with 10 bases in between. The DNA for the CDR3 is TGTGCCAGTAAGGCCTCTAGCTCTGGGGCCAACGTCCTGACTTTC. This encodes CASKASSSGANVLTF.

The V and J genes are TRBV5-5 and TRBJ2-6, with D maybe TRBD2 (6 bases). Germline values: CDR1 SGHKS, CDR2 YYEKEE (reference sequence). The V end was cut by 4 bases, the J end by 4 bases, with 30 bases between. This CDR3 spans 21 amino acids. This CDR3 is CASSLLAGRLPTRSGANVLTF. CDR3 DNA sequence: TGTGCCAGCAGCCTACTTGCGGGGCGCCTTCCCACGAGGTCCGGGGCCAACGTCCTGACTTTC.

This clonotype showed up many times. The rearrangement uses TRBV27 and TRBJ2-7; the D is unclear. Per the germline V gene, CDR1 is MNHEY and CDR2 is SMNVEV (reference sequence). The V end was cut by 4 bases, the J end by 4 bases, with 8 bases between. The CDR3 has 12 amino acids. CDR3 sequence (DNA): TGTGCCAGCAGTTCTTACACTTACGAGCAGTACTTC. Protein sequence: CASSSYTYEQYF.

The chain joins TRBV12-3 or TRBV12-4 to TRBJ2-1; no reliable D call. Trimming removed 7 bases from V and 8 bases from J, with 9 bases in between. There are 11 residues in the CDR3. CDR3 DNA sequence: TGTGCCAGCATCTCTGGCCATGAGCAGTTCTTC. It translates to CASISGHEQFF.

This clonotype was counted at least ten times. This sequence joins TRBV7-9 and TRBJ2-3, with D hard to call. The CDR3 is 16 amino acids. V lost 3 bases and J 0 bases, leaving 13 bases between the germline ends. Germline V CDR1 and CDR2: SEHNR, FQNEAQ (reference sequence). CDR3 DNA sequence: TGTGCCAGCAGCTTTCCGGGTGGATTTAGCACAGATACGCAGTATTTT. Its translation is CASSFPGGFSTDTQYF.